This T cell receptor (beta chain) was profiled in a study of blood T cell repertoires in COVID-19. Study as a whole: Samples representing acute and convalescent COVID-19 were sourced from the United States, Italy and Spain. Sources were T cells, B-cell-depleted T cells, or PBMCs; the material itself was cDNA or gDNA.

The germline CDR1 and CDR2 sequences are SGHVS and FQNEAQ. The CDR3 is made up of 15 amino acids. Trimming took off 4 bases at V and 3 bases at J, with 15 bases between the two ends. Using immunoSEQ multiplex PCR, the repertoire was profiled, and TCRdb retains in-frame clones only, with some absent. The sample lists 140,000 to 150,000 clones, under 90% seen once, with 35% to 45% in the top ten. Sequenced input: peripheral blood. This chain connects TRBV7-8 to TRBJ1-2, with a tentative D call TRBD1 (5 bases). The sequence was obtained from a human donor in a cohort sampled during active COVID-19. This chain's CDR3 is CASSSGGERDYGYTF. The CDR3 DNA is TGTGCCAGCAGCTCGGGGGGGGAAAGGGACTATGGCTACACCTTC.